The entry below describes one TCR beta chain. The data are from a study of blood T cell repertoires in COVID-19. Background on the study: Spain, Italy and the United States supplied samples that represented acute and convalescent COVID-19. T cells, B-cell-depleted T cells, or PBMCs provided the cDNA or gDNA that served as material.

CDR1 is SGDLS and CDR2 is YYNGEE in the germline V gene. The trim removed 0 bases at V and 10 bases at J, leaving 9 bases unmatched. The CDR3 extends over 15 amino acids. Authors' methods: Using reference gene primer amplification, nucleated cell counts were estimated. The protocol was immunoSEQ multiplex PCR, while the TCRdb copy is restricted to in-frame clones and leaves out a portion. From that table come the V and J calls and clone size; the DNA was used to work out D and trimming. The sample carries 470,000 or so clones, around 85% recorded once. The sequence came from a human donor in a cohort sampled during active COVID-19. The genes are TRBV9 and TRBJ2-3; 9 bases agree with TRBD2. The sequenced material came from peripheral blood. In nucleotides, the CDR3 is TGTGCCAGCAGCGTAGGCGGGGGGGTCCCCGATGCGCAGTATTTT. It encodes CASSVGGGVPDAQYF.